This entry lists 14 T cell receptor beta chains sequenced from one sample in a study of blood T cell repertoires in COVID-19. The protocol was immunoSEQ multiplex PCR, while the TCRdb copy is restricted to in-frame clones and leaves out a portion. This repertoire shows tens of thousands of clones, nearly 80% found once; its top ten account for roughly 32%. Sequenced: peripheral blood. The receptor source for this set is a man aged 80 or over with acute or convalescent COVID-19.

The V call is TRBV7-2, the J call TRBJ2-3, with D perhaps TRBD2 (5 bases). V shed 5 bases and J shed 2 bases, with 11 bases lying between them. The CDR3 runs to 14 residues. Germline assignment: CDR1 SGHTA and CDR2 FQGNSA. The CDR3 coding sequence is TGTGCCAGCAGCCTTCTCCGGGACACAGATACGCAGTATTTT. Protein sequence: CASSLLRDTDTQYF. The full variable domain, rest sourced from reference TRBV7-2 and TRBJ2-3, is GAGVSQSPSNKVTEKGKDVELRCDPISGHTALYWYRQSLGQGLEFLIYFQGNSAPDKSGLPSDRFSAERTGGSVSTLTIQRTQQEDSAVYLCASSLLRDTDTQYFGPGTRLTVL.

This chain connects TRBV7-8 to TRBJ2-3, with D possibly being TRBD2 (5 bases). The CDR3 length is 16 residues. Trimming pared 5 bases from V and 2 bases from J, leaving 17 bases between. Germline-derived CDR1 and CDR2 are SGHVS and FQNEAQ. The CDR3 reads CASSPDSTGYTDTQYF. For the CDR3, the DNA is TGTGCCAGCAGCCCGGATAGTACGGGGTACACAGATACGCAGTATTTT. Looking up the rest from reference TRBV7-8 and TRBJ2-3 gives the full variable domain: GAGVSQSPRYKVAKRGQDVALRCDPISGHVSLFWYQQALGQGPEFLTYFQNEAQLDKSGLPSDRFFAERPEGSVSTLKIQRTQQEDSAVYLCASSPDSTGYTDTQYFGPGTRLTVL.

The rearrangement joins TRBV7-9 to TRBJ2-3; TRBD2 might be the D (5 bases). Germline V CDR1 and CDR2: SEHNR, FQNEAQ (reference sequence). The CDR3 extends over 13 amino acids. With 5 bases removed from V and 1 base from J, the gap between germline ends came to 7 bases. DNA of the CDR3: TGTGCCAGCAGCCCGGAGGGCACAGATACGCAGTATTTT. Residues: CASSPEGTDTQYF.

The V and J genes are TRBV3-1 (or the pseudogene TRBV3-2) and TRBJ2-6; the D gene is possibly TRBD2 (6 bases). The CDR3 has 18 residues. Deletions cut 4 bases from V and 1 base from J, with 17 bases between. Germline V gene sequence: CDR1 LGHDT, CDR2 YNNKEL (reference sequence). The CDR3 DNA reads TGTGCCAGCAGCCCACCGGGGCGGGGAGTGTCTGGGGCCAACGTCCTGACTTTC. Translation: CASSPPGRGVSGANVLTF.

The chain carries TRBV12-5 and TRBJ2-1; tentative D call: TRBD1 (5 bases). V gave up 8 bases and J gave up 0 bases, with 11 bases separating them. This CDR3 has 14 amino acids. The V gene's germline CDR1 is LGHNT and CDR2 FRNRAP. CDR3 DNA: TGTGCTAGTTTCCAGGGTTTCTCCTACAATGAGCAGTTCTTC. Its translation: CASFQGFSYNEQFF.

The CDR3 nucleotides are TGTGCCAGCAGCTTAGGGACAGGGGAGCTGTTTTTT. It is translated as CASSLGTGELFF. The chain recombines TRBV11-2 with TRBJ2-2, with a possible D match to TRBD1 (5 bases). This CDR3 region has 12 residues. V shed 1 base and J shed 8 bases, with 5 bases lying between them. CDR1 is SGHAT, CDR2 FQNNGV, per germline. Full variable domain (remainder filled in from reference TRBV11-2 and TRBJ2-2): EAGVAQSPRYKIIEKRQSVAFWCNPISGHATLYWYQQILGQGPKLLIQFQNNGVVDDSQLPKDRFSAERLKGVDSTLKIQPAKLEDSAVYLCASSLGTGELFFGEGSRLTVL.

This clone was counted a single time. This sequence joins TRBV6-6 and TRBJ1-3; D gene ambiguous. Germline CDR1 is MNHNY and CDR2 is SVGAGI (reference sequence). The V end was cut by 7 bases, the J end by 1 base, with 11 bases between. The CDR3 is made up of 14 amino acids. As DNA, the CDR3 is TGTGCCAGCACCGTGGGAGCTTCTGGAAACACCATATATTTT. Its translation is CASTVGASGNTIYF.

The chain employs TRBV10-3 and TRBJ1-2; D possibly corresponds to TRBD1 (6 bases). The CDR3 contains 12 residues. V was shortened by 6 bases and J by 8 bases, with 13 bases between the two germline ends. In germline, CDR1 is ENHRY, CDR2 SYGVKD. CDR3 nucleotides: TGTGCCATCAGGAACAGGGCCGTGGGCTACACCTTC. Amino acids: CAIRNRAVGYTF.

This clone came up a few times. The chain has TRBV13 and TRBJ1-1, with 9 bases that match TRBD1. Germline lookup yields CDR1 PRHDT and CDR2 FYEKMQ (reference sequence). The V and J ends lost 4 bases and 4 bases, in that order; junction bases with no gene match: 13. The length of the CDR3 is 17 residues. The CDR3 is CASSSTGTGQRITEAFF. The DNA of the CDR3 is TGTGCCAGCAGCTCTACCGGGACAGGGCAGAGAATCACTGAAGCTTTCTTT.

The chain combines TRBV5-5 with TRBJ1-1, with D unresolved. The CDR3 sequence is 14 residues long. Germline V gene sequence: CDR1 SGHKS, CDR2 YYEKEE (reference sequence). V was shortened by 0 bases and J by 1 base, with 7 bases between the two germline ends. In DNA, the CDR3 is TGTGCCAGCAGCTTGGTTTCGGGGAACACTGAAGCTTTCTTT. Translating it yields CASSLVSGNTEAFF.

This chain uses TRBV3-1 (or the pseudogene TRBV3-2) with TRBJ2-7; 14 nucleotides align to TRBD2. CDR3 size: 18 residues. J lost 4 bases, V lost 1 base, and 9 bases had no gene match. The germline V gene has CDR1 LGHDT and CDR2 YNNKEL (reference sequence). CDR3 sequence: CASSQAGLAGGRGYEQYF. The CDR3 DNA reads TGTGCCAGCAGCCAAGCCGGACTAGCGGGGGGCAGGGGATACGAGCAGTACTTC.

The genes are TRBV30 and TRBJ1-1; D not resolved. Trimming removed 1 base from V and 1 base from J, with 7 bases in between. The germline gives CDR1 GTSNPN, CDR2 SVGIG (reference sequence). The CDR3 totals 13 residues. CDR3 region: CAWSGGRNTEAFF. The CDR3 DNA is TGTGCCTGGAGTGGAGGTCGGAACACTGAAGCTTTCTTT.

V and J are TRBV30 and TRBJ1-1; D possibly corresponds to TRBD1 (5 bases). V lost 0 bases and J 8 bases, leaving 13 bases between the germline ends. CDR1 is GTSNPN and CDR2 is SVGIG in the germline V gene (reference sequence). The CDR3 is 13 residues long. DNA of the CDR3: TGTGCCTGGAGTGTACGGGGGGGGGAGGAAGCTTTCTTT. It specifies CAWSVRGGEEAFF.

The gene calls are TRBV7-2 and TRBJ2-3; maybe TRBD1 (6 bases). The germline V and J ends were trimmed by 4 bases and 0 bases, with 11 bases remaining between them. Germline V gene data show CDR1 as SGHTA and CDR2 as FQGNSA. This CDR3 region has 15 residues. For the CDR3, the DNA is TGTGCCAGCAGCTCGGACAGTTTAAGCACAGATACGCAGTATTTT. Its protein product is CASSSDSLSTDTQYF.